Listed here are 27 T cell receptor beta chains from one sample, sequenced in a study of T cell clonality in common variable immunodeficiency (dated by TCRdb to between 2015 and 2017). The method was the immunoSEQ multiplex PCR assay. As stored in TCRdb, this immuneACCESS dataset retains in-frame rearrangements with V and J assigned. A fraction of the clones does not appear; measured against another copy, unresolved V genes explain less than half of the discrepancy, and the remainder lacks a known reason. The sample features about 81,000 clones, and none is a singleton. The ten most abundant clones make up approximately 0.8% of the sample. Sequencing was carried out using peripheral blood mononuclear cells. Source of these receptors: a person between 18 and 69 years old in good health.

This clone has a count of ten or more. The read terminates 3 residues ahead of where the CDR3 ends, so the germline J gene completes it. The gene calls are TRBV10-3 and TRBJ1-4; D not certain. With 7 bases removed from V and 7 bases from J, the gap between germline ends came to 13 bases. Per germline, CDR1 ENHRY and CDR2 SYGVKD. The CDR3 loop spans 13 amino acids. The chain's CDR3 is CAITSGGGEKLFF. The sequenced CDR3 bases are TGTGCCATCACGTCAGGTGGTGGTGAAAAA.

In this sample, this clone turned up many times. The CDR3 end is not reached by the read, which stops 3 residues before it; the germline J gene fills it in. The rearrangement uses TRBV20-1 and TRBJ2-1, with TRBD2 matching 7 bases. This CDR3 is 17 amino acids long. V dropped 1 base and J dropped 1; count of bases not matched to a gene: 10. The germline CDR1 and CDR2 sequences are DFQATT and SNEGSKA (reference sequence). The CDR3 bases that were read are TGCAGTGCTAGAGTCTCTAGCGGCGTAACTTCCTACAATGAG. Translated, it gives CSARVSSGVTSYNE. The complete CDR3 sequence is CSARVSSGVTSYNEQFF.

This clone has a count of ten or more. The CDR3 is cut off 3 residues early in the read; its end comes from the germline J gene. The same CDR3 arises from other DNA sequences in this sample as well. The chain links TRBV5-4 to TRBJ2-1; TRBD2 matches 10 bases. In germline, CDR1 is SGHNT, CDR2 YYREEE (reference sequence). The CDR3 contains 15 residues. With 1 base clipped from V and 4 bases from J, the junction kept 2 bases outside the gene matches. The CDR3 sequence: CASSLPSGSYNEQFF. The sequenced part of the CDR3 DNA is TGTGCCAGCAGCTTGCCTAGCGGGAGTTACAATGAG. Supplemented by reference TRBV5-4 and TRBJ2-1, the full variable domain reads ETGVTQSPTHLIKTRGQQVTLRCSSQSGHNTVSWYQQALGQGPQFIFQYYREEENGRGNFPPRFSGLQFPNYSSELNVNALELDDSALYLCASSLPSGSYNEQFFGPGTRLTVL.

This clone showed up many times. The CDR3 protein is CASSLEGRGGTEAFF. The part of the CDR3 DNA that was read is TGTGCCAGCTCACTCGAGGGGAGGGGCGGTACTGAA. The chain joins TRBV18 to TRBJ1-1, with D possibly being TRBD1 (5 bases). The read is 3 residues too short to cover the CDR3 end, so that end is filled in from the germline J gene. The CDR3 is made up of 15 amino acids. Deletions cut 4 bases from V and 5 bases from J, with 17 bases between. Germline V CDR1 and CDR2: KGHSH, LQKENI.

In its sample, this clone was seen many times. The read stops 3 residues short of the end of the CDR3; the missing end is completed from the germline J gene. The chain has TRBV7-8 and TRBJ2-2, with 7 bases lining up with TRBD2. Germline V lookup: CDR1 SGHVS, CDR2 FQNEAQ. Trimming cost V 5 bases and J 5 bases; bases outside gene matches: 11. The CDR3 consists of 16 residues. The CDR3 is CASSIGSAGDTGELFF. CDR3 DNA (partial): TGTGCCAGCAGCATCGGCAGCGCGGGAGATACCGGGGAG.

This clone came up a few times. Coverage ceases 3 residues before the CDR3 finishes, and the germline J gene fills in the end. The chain recombines TRBV13 with TRBJ2-5; 7 positions match TRBD1. Germline V gene sequence: CDR1 PRHDT, CDR2 FYEKMQ (reference sequence). Losses at the gene ends were 5 bases for V and 5 bases for J; bases not matched to a gene: 2. The CDR3 loop spans 12 amino acids. The CDR3 here is CASSRGLETQYF. The CDR3 bases that were read are TGTGCCAGCAGCAGGGGGCTTGAGACC.

This clone was recorded at least ten times. One end of the junction is discordant with germline, which a read error may explain. The CDR3 end is not reached by the read, which stops 3 residues before it; the germline J gene fills it in. This chain connects TRBV4-2 to TRBJ2-3, with D tentatively TRBD2 (7 bases). Per germline, CDR1 LGHNA and CDR2 YNFKEQ. The CDR3 runs 15 residues. Incomplete CDR3 DNA: TGCGCCAGCAGCCAAGGGGGGGGAACCACAGATACG. Encoded protein: CASSQGGGTTDT. The complete CDR3 protein is CASSQGGGTTDTQYF.

There are many counts of this clone. The read halts 3 residues ahead of the CDR3 end, with the missing end drawn from the germline J gene. The chain has TRBV28 and TRBJ2-7; a possible D gene is TRBD2 (7 bases). From germline, CDR1 is MDHEN and CDR2 SYDVKM. V was clipped by 4 bases and J by 6 bases, with 19 bases between them. The CDR3 spans 15 residues. Incomplete CDR3 DNA: TGTGCCAGCAGTTCCCCCGCAGGGGAGGGGAGCGAG. This encodes CASSSPAGEGSE. The whole CDR3 protein reads CASSSPAGEGSEQYF.

This clone came up many times. The CDR3 end is not reached by the read, which stops 3 residues before it; the germline J gene fills it in. The chain combines TRBV6-2 or TRBV6-3 with TRBJ2-1; D not certain. The CDR3 is 12 amino acids. Germline CDR1 reads MNHEY; CDR2 reads SVGEGT. Between the trimmed V and J ends, which lost 5 bases and 8 bases, there was a span of 10 bases. Partial CDR3 DNA: TGTGCCAGCAGTGAGATGCGCCATGAG. Amino acids: CASSEMRHE. Given in full, the CDR3 is CASSEMRHEQFF.

In this sample, this clone turned up many times. The read gets to within 3 residues of the CDR3 end, and the germline J gene fills in the rest. The chain links TRBV19 to TRBJ2-7; 11 bases fit TRBD2. CDR1 is LNHDA and CDR2 is SQIVND in the germline V gene (reference sequence). V lost 2 bases to trimming and J lost 1 base; unmatched junction nucleotides: 1. The CDR3 is made up of 15 amino acids. CDR3 sequence reads: CASSITSGSSYEQYF. The CDR3 bases that were read are TGTGCCAGTAGTATAACTAGCGGGAGTTCCTACGAG.

This clone was counted ten times or more. The read stops 3 residues short of the end of the CDR3; the missing end is completed from the germline J gene. The rearrangement uses TRBV7-9 and TRBJ2-7; D is possibly TRBD1 (5 bases). Deletions cut 5 bases from V and 5 bases from J, with 16 bases between. The CDR3 totals 14 residues. In germline, CDR1 is SEHNR, CDR2 FQNEAQ (reference sequence). CDR3: CASSPHGRAHEQYF. Incomplete CDR3 DNA: TGTGCCAGCAGCCCCCACGGCAGGGCCCACGAG.

This clone was seen at least ten times. The CDR3 end falls 3 residues outside the read, so it is completed with the germline J gene. The gene calls are TRBV11-2 and TRBJ2-3; TRBD2 agrees at 9 bases. The CDR3 is 15 amino acids. The trim removed 4 bases at V and 2 bases at J, leaving 4 bases unmatched. Germline lookup yields CDR1 SGHAT and CDR2 FQNNGV. The CDR3 bases that were read are TGTGCCAGCAGCTACCTAGCGGGGTACACAGATACG. Its translation: CASSYLAGYTDT. The CDR3 as a whole reads CASSYLAGYTDTQYF.

This clone showed up many times. The read stops 3 residues short of the end of the CDR3; the missing end is completed from the germline J gene. J is TRBJ2-7 and V is TRBV10-3; TRBD1 aligns across 9 bases. The CDR3 totals 14 residues. Germline V lookup: CDR1 ENHRY, CDR2 SYGVKD. The J segment lost 2 bases and the V segment lost 2 bases, leaving 1 base of the junction unmatched. CDR3 DNA, as far as it was read: TGTGCCATCAGTGAGGGACAGGGGACCTACGAG. Amino acid sequence: CAISEGQGTYE. The whole CDR3 sequence reads CAISEGQGTYEQYF.

This clone was counted many times. The CDR3 extends 3 residues past the end of the read, so its final part is completed from the germline J gene. The chain recombines TRBV5-1 with TRBJ1-1; no firm D call. V shed 4 bases and J shed 1 base, with 14 bases lying between them. Germline V lookup: CDR1 SGHRS, CDR2 YFSETQ. The CDR3 has 15 residues. Here the CDR3 reads CASSQQLGPNTEAFF. CDR3 DNA (partial): TGCGCCAGCAGCCAGCAGCTAGGTCCGAACACTGAA.

This clone occurred many times. The CDR3 end lies 3 residues beyond the end of the read and is filled in from the germline J gene. This rearrangement joins TRBV5-1 to TRBJ2-1, with a possible D match to TRBD1 (6 bases). The germline V gene has CDR1 SGHRS and CDR2 YFSETQ. This CDR3 has 17 residues. Trimming took 3 bases from V and 2 from J, leaving 18 bases between them. The CDR3 DNA, read in part, is TGCGCCAGCAGCTCAGGGGCCCTCCGCGGCGCCTACAATGAG. This encodes CASSSGALRGAYNE. The complete CDR3 protein is CASSSGALRGAYNEQFF.

This clone was seen repeatedly, ten times or more. At one end, the junction sequence differs from germline, possibly due to a read error. The read halts 3 residues ahead of the CDR3 end, with the missing end drawn from the germline J gene. The V gene is TRBV4-2, the J gene TRBJ1-3, with D perhaps matching TRBD1 (6 bases). CDR3 length: 13 residues. The germline gives CDR1 LGHNA, CDR2 YNFKEQ. The CDR3 region is CASSQGTGNTIYF. The part of the CDR3 DNA that was read is TGCGCCAGCAGCCAGGGGACAGGAAACACC.

This clone was seen repeatedly, ten times or more. The missing CDR3 end, 3 residues past where the read stops, is filled in from the germline J gene. The V call is TRBV5-6, the J call TRBJ1-4; D is possibly TRBD1 (5 bases). From germline, CDR1 is SGHDT and CDR2 YYEEEE. V was clipped by 2 bases and J by 5 bases, with 10 bases between them. The CDR3 has 14 amino acids. CDR3 bases read: TGTGCCAGCAGCTTTGGGGCGCAGAATGAAAAA. Translation gives CASSFGAQNEK. In full, the CDR3 is CASSFGAQNEKLFF.

This clone was found many times. The CDR3 goes on 3 residues after the read ends, and that part is filled in from the germline J gene. V usage is TRBV14 and J usage is TRBJ2-7, with D possibly being TRBD1 (5 bases). V lost 0 bases to trimming and J lost 3 bases, with 12 bases between them. CDR3 length: 15 residues. Germline CDR1 and CDR2: SGHDN and FVKESK. Partial CDR3 DNA: TGTGCCAGCAGCCAAGATCTAACAGGTAGCTACGAG. It codes for CASSQDLTGSYE. The CDR3 reads in full as CASSQDLTGSYEQYF.

This clone was counted at least ten times. The CDR3 end falls 3 residues outside the read, so it is completed with the germline J gene. V usage is TRBV20-1 and J usage is TRBJ1-6, with a possible D match to TRBD1 (6 bases). The CDR3 is 15 residues long. Germline V gene sequence: CDR1 DFQATT, CDR2 SNEGSKA (reference sequence). Trimming shortened V by 2 bases and J by 7 bases, and 15 bases separated the two germline ends. CDR3 sequence reads: CSARIPRQANSPLHF. The covered CDR3 bases are TGCAGTGCTAGAATCCCCCGACAGGCAAATTCACCC.

There are many counts of this clone. Read sequence stops 3 residues before the CDR3 end, and the germline J gene provides the missing end. J is TRBJ2-5 and V is TRBV4-2, with TRBD2 matching over 12 bases. The V gene's germline CDR1 is LGHNA and CDR2 YNFKEQ. The CDR3 is made up of 18 amino acids. Trimming cost V 0 bases and J 5 bases; bases outside gene matches: 10. Partial CDR3 DNA: TGTGCCAGCAGCCAAGATCTTAGGCTAGCGGGAGGGGACGAGACC. Translation gives CASSQDLRLAGGDET. The entire CDR3 protein is CASSQDLRLAGGDETQYF.

This clone was counted many times. Partial CDR3 DNA: TGTGCCATCAGTGAGGGGACTAGCGTTAACACAGATACG. This encodes CAISEGTSVNTDT. In full, the CDR3 reads CAISEGTSVNTDTQYF. The chain is built from TRBV10-3 and TRBJ2-3; 10 nucleotides match TRBD2. The read comes to an end 3 residues before the CDR3 does, leaving the germline J gene to fill in the end. Germline CDR1 and CDR2: ENHRY and SYGVKD. Losses at the gene ends were 2 bases for V and 2 bases for J; bases not matched to a gene: 4. The CDR3 runs to 16 residues.

This clone was found many times. Read sequence stops 3 residues before the CDR3 end, and the germline J gene provides the missing end. The V and J genes are TRBV5-5 and TRBJ2-7; 8 bases line up with TRBD1. This CDR3 is built from 13 residues. V shed 5 bases, J shed 6 bases, and the junction held 7 bases outside the gene matches. Germline assignment: CDR1 SGHKS and CDR2 YYEKEE (reference sequence). The covered CDR3 bases are TGTGCCAGCAGTATGGACAGGGTAGGCGAG. This sequence encodes CASSMDRVGE. In full, the CDR3 is CASSMDRVGEQYF.

This clone has at least ten counts. The read stops 3 residues short of the end of the CDR3; the missing end is completed from the germline J gene. This sequence joins TRBV7-6 and TRBJ2-7, with D unresolved. Germline values: CDR1 SGHVS, CDR2 FNYEAQ. This CDR3 comprises 17 residues. Trimming removed 1 base from V and 3 bases from J, with 19 bases in between. The chain's CDR3 is CASSLGRYSGSYYEQYF. The CDR3 DNA, read in part, is TGTGCCAGCAGCTTAGGACGATACAGTGGGTCCTACTACGAG.

This clone has ten or more counts. The read falls 3 residues short of the CDR3 end, and the missing part is taken from the germline J gene. The chain employs TRBV6-1 and TRBJ1-1; 7 bases are shared with TRBD1. This CDR3 contains 13 residues. Germline V gene lookup returns CDR1 MNHNS and CDR2 SASEGT. The CDR3 sequence is CASSAQETGPAFF. CDR3 DNA, as far as it was read: TGTGCCAGCAGTGCCCAGGAGACAGGGCCG.

This clone was seen many times. The read terminates 3 residues ahead of where the CDR3 ends, so the germline J gene completes it. The chain links TRBV19 to TRBJ2-5; 8 bases align to TRBD1. Germline CDR1 reads LNHDA; CDR2 reads SQIVND (reference sequence). The CDR3 is 13 residues long. V lost 4 bases, J lost 3 bases, and 1 base stayed unmatched. CDR3 loop: CASSTDREETQYF. CDR3 DNA (partial): TGTGCCAGTAGTACGGACAGGGAAGAGACC.

This clone was seen repeatedly, ten times or more. The CDR3 goes on 3 residues after the read ends, and that part is filled in from the germline J gene. The chain links TRBV7-6 to TRBJ2-7, with D unclear. CDR1 and CDR2 (germline): SGHVS, FNYEAQ. The CDR3 loop spans 14 amino acids. The ends were cut back, 5 bases at V and 3 bases at J, with 14 bases in the middle. The CDR3 sequence is CASSAALESYEQYF. The part of the CDR3 DNA that was read is TGTGCCAGCAGCGCAGCGCTAGAAAGCTACGAG.

This clone appeared many times. The CDR3 end is not reached by the read, which stops 3 residues before it; the germline J gene fills it in. The gene calls are TRBV7-3 and TRBJ2-3, with 8 bases lining up with TRBD2. The V segment lost 4 bases and the J segment 2 bases; nucleotides outside the gene matches: 11. The CDR3 runs 17 residues. Germline CDR1 is SGHTA and CDR2 is FQGTGA. The CDR3 sequence: CASSSRPGGRYTDTQYF. The part of the CDR3 DNA that was read is TGTGCCAGCAGCTCACGCCCGGGCGGGAGGTACACAGATACG.